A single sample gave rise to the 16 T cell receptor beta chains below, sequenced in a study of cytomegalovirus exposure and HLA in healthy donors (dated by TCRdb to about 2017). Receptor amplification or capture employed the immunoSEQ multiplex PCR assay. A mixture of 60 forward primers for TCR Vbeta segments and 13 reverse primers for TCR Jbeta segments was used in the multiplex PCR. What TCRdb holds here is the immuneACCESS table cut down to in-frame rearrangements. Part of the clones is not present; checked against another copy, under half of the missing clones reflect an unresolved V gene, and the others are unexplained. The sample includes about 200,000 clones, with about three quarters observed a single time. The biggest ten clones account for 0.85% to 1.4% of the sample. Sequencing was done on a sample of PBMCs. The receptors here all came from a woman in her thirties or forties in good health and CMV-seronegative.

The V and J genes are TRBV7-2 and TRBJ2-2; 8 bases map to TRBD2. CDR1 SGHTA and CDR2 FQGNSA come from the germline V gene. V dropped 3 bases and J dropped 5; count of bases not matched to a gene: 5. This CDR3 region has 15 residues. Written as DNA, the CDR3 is TGTGCCAGCAGCTTTGCGGGACTAGGAACCGGGGAGCTGTTTTTT. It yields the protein CASSFAGLGTGELFF. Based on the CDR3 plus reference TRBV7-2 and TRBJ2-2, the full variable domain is GAGVSQSPSNKVTEKGKDVELRCDPISGHTALYWYRQSLGQGLEFLIYFQGNSAPDKSGLPSDRFSAERTGGSVSTLTIQRTQQEDSAVYLCASSFAGLGTGELFFGEGSRLTVL.

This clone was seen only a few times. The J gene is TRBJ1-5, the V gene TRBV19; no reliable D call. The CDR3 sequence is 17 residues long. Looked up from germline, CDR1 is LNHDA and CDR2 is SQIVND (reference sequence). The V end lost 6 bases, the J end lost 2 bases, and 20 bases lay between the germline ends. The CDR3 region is CASRPRSEGGGNQPQHF. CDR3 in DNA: TGTGCCAGTAGGCCGAGGTCGGAGGGAGGTGGCAATCAGCCCCAGCATTTT.

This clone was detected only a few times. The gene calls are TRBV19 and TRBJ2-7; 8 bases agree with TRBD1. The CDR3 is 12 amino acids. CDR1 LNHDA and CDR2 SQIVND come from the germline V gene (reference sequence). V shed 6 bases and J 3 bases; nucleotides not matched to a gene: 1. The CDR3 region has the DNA TGTGCCAGTAGCGGACAGGGCTACGAGCAGTACTTC. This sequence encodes CASSGQGYEQYF.

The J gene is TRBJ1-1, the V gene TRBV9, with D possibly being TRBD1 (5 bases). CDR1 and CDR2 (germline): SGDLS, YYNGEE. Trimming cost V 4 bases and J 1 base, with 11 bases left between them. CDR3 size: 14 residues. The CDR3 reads CASSYSGQNTEAFF. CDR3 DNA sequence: TGTGCCAGCAGCTATTCCGGACAGAACACTGAAGCTTTCTTT.

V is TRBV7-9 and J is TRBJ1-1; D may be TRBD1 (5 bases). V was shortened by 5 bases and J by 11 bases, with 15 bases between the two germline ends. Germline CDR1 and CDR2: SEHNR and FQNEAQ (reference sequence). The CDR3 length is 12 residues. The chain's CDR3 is CASSPERGEAFF. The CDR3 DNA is TGTGCCAGCAGCCCCGAACGGGGGGAGGCTTTCTTT.

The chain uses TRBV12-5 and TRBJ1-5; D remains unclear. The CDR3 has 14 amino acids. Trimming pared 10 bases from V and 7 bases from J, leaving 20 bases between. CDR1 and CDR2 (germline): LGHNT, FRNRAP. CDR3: CATSKALSGQPQHF. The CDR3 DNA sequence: TGTGCTACCTCAAAAGCTTTATCGGGGCAGCCCCAGCATTTT.

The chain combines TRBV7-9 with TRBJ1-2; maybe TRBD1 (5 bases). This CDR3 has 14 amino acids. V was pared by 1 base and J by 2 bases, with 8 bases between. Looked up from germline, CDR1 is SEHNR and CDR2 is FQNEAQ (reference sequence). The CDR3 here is CASSLVPGNYGYTF. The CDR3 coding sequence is TGTGCCAGCAGCTTAGTTCCAGGGAACTATGGCTACACCTTC.

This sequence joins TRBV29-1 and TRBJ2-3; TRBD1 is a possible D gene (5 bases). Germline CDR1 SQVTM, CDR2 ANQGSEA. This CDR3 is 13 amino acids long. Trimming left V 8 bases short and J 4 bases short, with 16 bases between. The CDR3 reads CSFCAQAADTQYF. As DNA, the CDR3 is TGCAGCTTCTGCGCACAGGCGGCAGATACGCAGTATTTT.

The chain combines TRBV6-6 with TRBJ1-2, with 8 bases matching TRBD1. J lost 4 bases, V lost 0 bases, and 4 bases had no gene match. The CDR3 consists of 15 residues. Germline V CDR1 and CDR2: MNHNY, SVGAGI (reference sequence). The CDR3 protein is CASSYSNQGAYGYTF. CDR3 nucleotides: TGTGCCAGCAGTTACTCGAACCAGGGGGCCTATGGCTACACCTTC.

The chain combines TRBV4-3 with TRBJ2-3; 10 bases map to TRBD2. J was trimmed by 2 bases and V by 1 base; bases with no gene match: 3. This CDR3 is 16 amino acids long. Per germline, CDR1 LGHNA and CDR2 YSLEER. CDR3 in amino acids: CASSQASGSDTDTQYF. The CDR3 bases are TGCGCCAGCAGCCAAGCTAGCGGGAGCGACACAGATACGCAGTATTTT.

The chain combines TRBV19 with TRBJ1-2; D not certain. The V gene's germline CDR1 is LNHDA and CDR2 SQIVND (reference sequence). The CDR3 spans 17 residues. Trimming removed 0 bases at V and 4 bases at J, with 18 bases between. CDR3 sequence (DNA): TGTGCCAGTAGTATAGATCGGGTAGCCGTCTTTGCCTATGGCTACACCTTC. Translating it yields CASSIDRVAVFAYGYTF. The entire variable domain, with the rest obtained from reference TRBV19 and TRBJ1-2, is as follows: DGGITQSPKYLFRKEGQNVTLSCEQNLNHDAMYWYRQDPGQGLRLIYYSQIVNDFQKGDIAEGYSVSREKKESFPLTVTSAQKNPTAFYLCASSIDRVAVFAYGYTFGSGTRLTVV.

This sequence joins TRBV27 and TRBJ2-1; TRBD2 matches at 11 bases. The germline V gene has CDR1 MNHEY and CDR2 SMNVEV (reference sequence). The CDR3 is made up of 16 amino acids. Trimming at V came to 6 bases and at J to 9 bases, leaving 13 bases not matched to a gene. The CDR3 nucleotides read TGTGCCAGCAGGTCTTTAGCGGGAGGGATATTAGGTGAGCAGTTCTTC. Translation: CASRSLAGGILGEQFF.

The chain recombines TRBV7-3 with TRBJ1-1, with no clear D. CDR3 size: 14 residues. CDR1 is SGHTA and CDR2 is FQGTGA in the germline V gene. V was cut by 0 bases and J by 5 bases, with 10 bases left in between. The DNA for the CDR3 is TGTGCCAGCAGCTTAACGTCCGGTGATACTGAAGCTTTCTTT. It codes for CASSLTSGDTEAFF.

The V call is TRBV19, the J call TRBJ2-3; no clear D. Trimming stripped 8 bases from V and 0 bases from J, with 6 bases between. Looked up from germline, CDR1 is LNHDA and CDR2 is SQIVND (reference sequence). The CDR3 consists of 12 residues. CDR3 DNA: TGTGCCAGTGTTAGTAGCACAGATACGCAGTATTTT. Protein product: CASVSSTDTQYF.

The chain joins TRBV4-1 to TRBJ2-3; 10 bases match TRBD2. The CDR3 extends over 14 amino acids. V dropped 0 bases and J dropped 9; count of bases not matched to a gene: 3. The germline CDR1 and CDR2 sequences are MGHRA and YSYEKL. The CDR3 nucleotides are TGCGCCAGCAGCCAAGAAACTAGCGGGACAACGCAGTATTTT. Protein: CASSQETSGTTQYF.

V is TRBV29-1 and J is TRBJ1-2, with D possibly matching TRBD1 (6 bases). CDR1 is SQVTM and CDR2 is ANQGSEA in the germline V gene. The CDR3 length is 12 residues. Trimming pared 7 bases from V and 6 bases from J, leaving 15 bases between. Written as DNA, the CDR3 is TGCAGCGCCATGGGGGGGCGGAATGGCTACACCTTC. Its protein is CSAMGGRNGYTF.